Presented here are 31 T cell receptor beta chains from one specimen sequenced in a study of cytomegalovirus exposure and HLA in healthy donors. PCR primers comprised 60 Vbeta and 13 Jbeta primers. Sequencing was performed with immunoSEQ multiplex PCR; in TCRdb, only in-frame clones are kept and a portion is missing. Here the sample spans approximately 210,000 clones, around 87% being singletons. Sequenced material: PBMCs. The receptors shown here come from a man aged 25-40 years in good health and CMV-seronegative.

V gene TRBV19 combines with J gene TRBJ2-1; TRBD1 matches 7 bases. Germline-derived CDR1 and CDR2 are LNHDA and SQIVND (reference sequence). The J segment lost 0 bases and the V segment lost 7 bases, leaving 3 bases of the junction unmatched. The CDR3 is made up of 14 amino acids. This chain's CDR3 is CASKGAYSYNEQFF. DNA of the CDR3: TGTGCCAGTAAGGGGGCATACTCCTACAATGAGCAGTTCTTC.

The rearrangement joins TRBV19 to TRBJ2-7; the match to TRBD2 covers 11 bases. V shed 5 bases, J shed 4 bases, and the junction held 16 bases outside the gene matches. Germline loops: CDR1 LNHDA, CDR2 SQIVND (reference sequence). This CDR3 is 18 amino acids long. Written as DNA, the CDR3 is TGTGCCAGTAGTCCCAACCTGCTTAGCGGGAGGGCCGGATACGAGCAGTACTTC. It encodes CASSPNLLSGRAGYEQYF.

J is TRBJ1-1 and V is TRBV6-5, with D possibly TRBD1 on 6 matching bases. The V end was cut by 0 bases, the J end by 6 bases, with 14 bases between. Germline loops: CDR1 MNHEY, CDR2 SVGAGI. CDR3 size: 15 residues. CDR3 region: CASSYSMGARAEAFF. CDR3 in DNA: TGTGCCAGCAGTTACTCGATGGGGGCCAGGGCTGAAGCTTTCTTT.

To note about this clone: Germline is not matched at one junction end, which may reflect a read error. The chain uses TRBV5-1 and TRBJ2-6, with 7 bases aligning to TRBD2. Germline V gene sequence: CDR1 SGHRS, CDR2 YFSETQ. The CDR3 loop spans 16 amino acids. The CDR3 region is CASSLALAAGANGLTF. The DNA for the CDR3 is TGCGCCAGCAGCTTGGCCCTAGCGGCTGGGGCCAACGGCCTGACTTTC.

This clone turned up a few times. V gene TRBV5-4 combines with J gene TRBJ1-1, with a possible D match to TRBD1 (5 bases). CDR1 is SGHNT, CDR2 YYREEE, per germline (reference sequence). The CDR3 length is 15 residues. The V and J ends lost 3 bases and 0 bases respectively, with 12 bases between them. DNA for the CDR3: TGTGCCAGCAGCTCCGAACAGGTCATGAACACTGAAGCTTTCTTT. Translation gives CASSSEQVMNTEAFF.

V and J are TRBV10-3 and TRBJ2-5; D call uncertain. Germline V gene sequence: CDR1 ENHRY, CDR2 SYGVKD. V was pared by 7 bases and J by 5 bases, with 11 bases between. The CDR3 is made up of 12 amino acids. CDR3 bases: TGTGCCATCAATAAGCCCCGGGAGACCCAGTACTTC. It yields the protein CAINKPRETQYF.

The chain employs TRBV30 and TRBJ2-1; 9 bases match TRBD2. Germline V gene lookup returns CDR1 GTSNPN and CDR2 SVGIG (reference sequence). With 0 bases clipped from V and 2 bases from J, the junction kept 11 bases outside the gene matches. CDR3 length equals 18 residues. The CDR3 nucleotides read TGTGCCTGGAGTGTACGTAAGAAGCGGGGGGCCACCTACAATGAGCAGTTCTTC. As protein: CAWSVRKKRGATYNEQFF.

V is TRBV5-1 and J is TRBJ1-1, with a tentative D call TRBD1 (5 bases). The germline gives CDR1 SGHRS, CDR2 YFSETQ. The germline V and J ends were trimmed by 5 bases and 7 bases, with 9 bases remaining between them. This CDR3 has 11 residues. The CDR3 sequence: CASSVQGEAFF. As DNA, the CDR3 is TGCGCCAGCAGTGTGCAGGGTGAAGCTTTCTTT.

This clone was observed a handful of times. This specimen includes other DNA sequences encoding the same CDR3. CDR3 region: CASSQAVDTQYF. The DNA for the CDR3 is TGCGCCAGCAGCCAAGCGGTAGATACGCAGTATTTT. This chain joins TRBV4-1 and TRBJ2-3; the D is unclear. The germline gives CDR1 MGHRA, CDR2 YSYEKL. This CDR3 has 12 amino acids. Trimming removed 1 base from V and 5 bases from J, with 4 bases in between.

Only one count was recorded for this clone. The gene calls are TRBV30 and TRBJ2-5, with 10 bases fitting TRBD2. V shed 6 bases, J shed 6 bases, and the junction held 10 bases outside the gene matches. CDR3 length equals 14 residues. CDR1 is GTSNPN and CDR2 is SVGIG in the germline V gene (reference sequence). The CDR3 DNA is TGTGCCTGTTCAGCGGAGCGGGAGGGTAAGACCCAGTACTTC. Translated, it gives CACSAEREGKTQYF.

V is TRBV30 and J is TRBJ2-7; D is possibly TRBD1 (5 bases). Trimming cost V 4 bases and J 3 bases, with 19 bases left between them. Germline loops: CDR1 GTSNPN, CDR2 SVGIG (reference sequence). The CDR3 contains 15 residues. The CDR3 DNA reads TGTGCCTGGACCGAATATTGGGGCGAGAACTACGAGCAGTACTTC. Translating it yields CAWTEYWGENYEQYF.

The genes are TRBV25-1 and TRBJ1-1, with 7 bases identical to TRBD1. V lost 3 bases and J lost 0; bases outside the gene matches: 4. The CDR3 has 15 amino acids. The V gene's germline CDR1 is MGHDK and CDR2 SYGVNS. The CDR3 nucleotides read TGTGCCAGCAGTGACCCGACAGGGATGAACACTGAAGCTTTCTTT. Its translation: CASSDPTGMNTEAFF.

The rearrangement uses TRBV7-2 and TRBJ2-7; 8 nucleotides line up with TRBD1. The germline gives CDR1 SGHTA, CDR2 FQGNSA. Losses at the gene ends were 4 bases for V and 8 bases for J; bases not matched to a gene: 7. There are 13 residues in the CDR3. The CDR3 region is CASSSIWTGKQYF. The CDR3 DNA follows: TGTGCCAGCAGCTCGATCTGGACAGGGAAGCAGTACTTC.

V and J are TRBV7-8 and TRBJ1-5, with TRBD1 matching over 10 bases. Germline lookup yields CDR1 SGHVS and CDR2 FQNEAQ. CDR3 length: 16 residues. J was trimmed by 7 bases and V by 1 base; bases with no gene match: 7. The CDR3 reads CASSLEGQGFFQPQHF. The CDR3 DNA reads TGTGCCAGCAGCTTAGAGGGACAGGGGTTTTTCCAGCCCCAGCATTTT.

The V and J genes are TRBV5-1 and TRBJ2-7; D might be TRBD2 (5 bases). This CDR3 has 15 residues. Trimming left V 1 base short and J 1 base short, with 12 bases between. CDR1 and CDR2 (germline): SGHRS, YFSETQ. In nucleotides, the CDR3 is TGCGCCAGCAGCTTGTTTAGCGACCATTCCTACGAGCAGTACTTC. This translates into CASSLFSDHSYEQYF.

V and J are TRBV9 and TRBJ2-2, with TRBD2 matching over 9 bases. Looked up from germline, CDR1 is SGDLS and CDR2 is YYNGEE. This CDR3 comprises 14 residues. Germline trimming cut 3 bases from V and 8 bases from J; bases unmatched to any gene: 5. CDR3 DNA sequence: TGTGCCAGCAGCGAGGGGACTAGCTCTGGGGAGCTGTTTTTT. It translates to CASSEGTSSGELFF.

V usage is TRBV28 and J usage is TRBJ2-5, with TRBD2 matching over 8 bases. The J call may be in error: the DNA end matches TRBJ2-7 better. This CDR3 spans 15 amino acids. Germline V gene lookup returns CDR1 MDHEN and CDR2 SYDVKM. The CDR3 DNA sequence: TGTGCCAGCAGGTTTTCGGGGGGGCTCCGGGGCGAGCAGTACTTC. Its translation: CASRFSGGLRGEQYF.

The CDR3 coding sequence is TGTGCCAGCAGCTTAGAGATCCAGGGCGAAAAACTGTTTTTT. Its protein product is CASSLEIQGEKLFF. This chain joins TRBV5-6 and TRBJ1-4, with a tentative D call TRBD1 (5 bases). There are 14 residues in the CDR3. Trimming cost V 2 bases and J 8 bases, with 13 bases left between them. CDR1 and CDR2 (germline): SGHDT, YYEEEE.

The chain is built from TRBV5-1 and TRBJ2-1; 9 nucleotides agree with TRBD2. V shed 2 bases and J 4 bases; nucleotides not matched to a gene: 10. Looked up from germline, CDR1 is SGHRS and CDR2 is YFSETQ. The CDR3 covers 17 residues. The CDR3 DNA is TGCGCCAGCAGCTTCCAGCGGGGGGCGAAGAATTACAATGAGCAGTTCTTC. This translates into CASSFQRGAKNYNEQFF.

The V and J genes are TRBV4-1 and TRBJ1-5, with 7 bases matching TRBD1. V was clipped by 4 bases and J by 5 bases; unmatched bases: 5. The germline gives CDR1 MGHRA, CDR2 YSYEKL. This CDR3 is built from 14 residues. The CDR3 loop is CASSPRGRDQPQHF. CDR3 bases: TGCGCCAGCAGCCCTAGGGGGCGCGATCAGCCCCAGCATTTT.

The chain recombines TRBV6-5 with TRBJ2-1; maybe TRBD1 (6 bases). The V end lost 4 bases, the J end lost 5 bases, and 18 bases lay between the germline ends. The CDR3 spans 16 residues. CDR1 is MNHEY and CDR2 is SVGAGI in the germline V gene. Here the CDR3 DNA reads TGTGCCAGCAGTTGGGGGTCCCCGGGACAAAACAATGAGCAGTTCTTC. It yields the protein CASSWGSPGQNNEQFF.

This clone has just one count. The chain is built from TRBV29-1 and TRBJ2-3; the D is unclear. From germline, CDR1 is SQVTM and CDR2 ANQGSEA. The CDR3 has 11 amino acids. Trimming removed 3 bases from V and 8 bases from J, with 9 bases in between. CDR3 nucleotides: TGCAGCGTTGATTTAGGAGCTACGCAGTATTTT. Amino acids: CSVDLGATQYF.

This clone came up a few times. This chain joins TRBV7-9 and TRBJ2-5; 9 nucleotides line up with TRBD1. From germline, CDR1 is SEHNR and CDR2 FQNEAQ (reference sequence). Trimming took 5 bases from V and 2 from J; bases not matched to a gene: 12. The CDR3 contains 17 residues. CDR3 amino acids: CASSHTDRGWRQETQYF. For the CDR3, the DNA is TGTGCCAGCAGCCATACGGACAGGGGATGGAGGCAAGAGACCCAGTACTTC. Using reference TRBV7-9 and TRBJ2-5 for the parts outside the CDR3, the full variable domain is DTGVSQNPRHKITKRGQNVTFRCDPISEHNRLYWYRQTLGQGPEFLTYFQNEAQLEKSRLLSDRFSAERPKGSFSTLEIQRTEQGDSAMYLCASSHTDRGWRQETQYFGPGTRLLVL.

This clone has a single count. V usage is TRBV6-5 and J usage is TRBJ2-7; D is unresolved. Germline V gene data show CDR1 as MNHEY and CDR2 as SVGAGI. Between the trimmed V and J ends, which lost 0 bases and 7 bases, there was a span of 13 bases. CDR3 length equals 14 residues. As DNA, the CDR3 is TGTGCCAGCAGTTACTCGAACGGCCCGGGTGAGCAGTACTTC. This gives the protein CASSYSNGPGEQYF.

V and J are TRBV5-5 and TRBJ1-5, with D maybe TRBD1 (5 bases). Per germline, CDR1 SGHKS and CDR2 YYEKEE (reference sequence). The CDR3 has 13 residues. V was trimmed by 4 bases and J by 4 bases, leaving 9 bases between them. CDR3 coding DNA: TGTGCCAGCAGCAAGAACAGGAATCAGCCCCAGCATTTT. It is translated as CASSKNRNQPQHF.

V is TRBV5-8 and J is TRBJ1-5; 7 bases fit TRBD1. Per germline, CDR1 SGHTS and CDR2 YDEGEE. V lost 4 bases to trimming and J lost 2 bases; unmatched junction nucleotides: 6. This CDR3 has 15 amino acids. CDR3 in DNA: TGTGCCAGCAGCCCGGGACAGACAGGCAATCAGCCCCAGCATTTT. Residues: CASSPGQTGNQPQHF. Looking up the rest from reference TRBV5-8 and TRBJ1-5 gives the full variable domain: EAGVTQSPTHLIKTRGQQATLRCSPISGHTSVYWYQQALGLGLQFLLWYDEGEERNRGNFPPRFSGRQFPNYSSELNVNALELEDSALYLCASSPGQTGNQPQHFGDGTRLSIL.

The chain recombines TRBV20-1 with TRBJ2-5; D uncertain. The CDR3 runs 11 residues. Germline assignment: CDR1 DFQATT and CDR2 SNEGSKA (reference sequence). Deletions cut 3 bases from V and 3 bases from J, with 5 bases between. The CDR3 loop reads CSASEKETQYF. The CDR3 nucleotides are TGCAGTGCTAGTGAGAAAGAGACCCAGTACTTC.

This chain joins TRBV5-4 and TRBJ2-1; a weak D match, TRBD2 (6 bases). There are 11 residues in the CDR3. Trimming took 3 bases from V and 8 from J, leaving 6 bases between them. Per germline, CDR1 SGHNT and CDR2 YYREEE (reference sequence). The CDR3 nucleotides read TGTGCCAGCAGCTGGGGGGATGAGCAGTTCTTC. Translating it yields CASSWGDEQFF.

To note about this clone: One junction end disagrees with the germline gene, perhaps due to a read error. The chain is built from TRBV2 and TRBJ2-6; possibly TRBD2 for D (7 bases). This CDR3 is 15 amino acids long. CDR1 and CDR2 from the germline V gene are SNHLY and FYNNEI. As DNA, the CDR3 is TGTGCCAGCAGTGCGGACGCGGCGGGGGCCAACGGCCTGACTTTC. Encoded protein: CASSADAAGANGLTF. Supplemented by reference TRBV2 and TRBJ2-6, the full variable domain reads EPEVTQTPSHQVTQMGQEVILRCVPISNHLYFYWYRQILGQKVEFLVSFYNNEISEKSEIFDDQFSVERPDGSNFTLKIRSTKLEDSAMYFCASSADAAGANGLTFGAGSRLTVL.

This clone has only one observation. The V gene is TRBV4-2, the J gene TRBJ1-6; D is perhaps TRBD1 (5 bases). V was shortened by 0 bases and J by 15 bases, with 12 bases between the two germline ends. From germline, CDR1 is LGHNA and CDR2 YNFKEQ. The CDR3 spans 13 residues. CDR3 bases: TGTGCCAGCAGCCAAGAGGGGGGACGTGTCCTCCACTTT. Amino acids: CASSQEGGRVLHF.

The genes are TRBV29-1 and TRBJ2-5; weak D call: TRBD1 (6 bases). The CDR3 sequence is 14 residues long. Germline lookup yields CDR1 SQVTM and CDR2 ANQGSEA. V was shortened by 8 bases and J by 0 bases, with 16 bases between the two germline ends. The CDR3 region is CSTRDTLYQETQYF. As DNA, the CDR3 is TGCAGCACCCGGGACACTTTGTACCAAGAGACCCAGTACTTC.